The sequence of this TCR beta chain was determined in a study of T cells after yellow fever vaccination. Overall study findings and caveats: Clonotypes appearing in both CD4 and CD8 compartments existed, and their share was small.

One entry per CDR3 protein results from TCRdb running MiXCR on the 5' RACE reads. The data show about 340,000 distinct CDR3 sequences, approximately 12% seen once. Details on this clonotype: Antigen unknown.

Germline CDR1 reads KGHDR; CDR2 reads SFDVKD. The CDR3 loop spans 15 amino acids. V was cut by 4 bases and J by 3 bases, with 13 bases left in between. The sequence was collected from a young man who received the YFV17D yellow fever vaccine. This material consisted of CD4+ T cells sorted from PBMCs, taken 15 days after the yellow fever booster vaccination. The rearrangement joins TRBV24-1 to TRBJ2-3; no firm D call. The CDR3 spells CATSESPLRTDTQYF. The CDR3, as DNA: TGTGCCACCAGTGAATCCCCCTTGAGGACAGATACGCAGTATTTT.